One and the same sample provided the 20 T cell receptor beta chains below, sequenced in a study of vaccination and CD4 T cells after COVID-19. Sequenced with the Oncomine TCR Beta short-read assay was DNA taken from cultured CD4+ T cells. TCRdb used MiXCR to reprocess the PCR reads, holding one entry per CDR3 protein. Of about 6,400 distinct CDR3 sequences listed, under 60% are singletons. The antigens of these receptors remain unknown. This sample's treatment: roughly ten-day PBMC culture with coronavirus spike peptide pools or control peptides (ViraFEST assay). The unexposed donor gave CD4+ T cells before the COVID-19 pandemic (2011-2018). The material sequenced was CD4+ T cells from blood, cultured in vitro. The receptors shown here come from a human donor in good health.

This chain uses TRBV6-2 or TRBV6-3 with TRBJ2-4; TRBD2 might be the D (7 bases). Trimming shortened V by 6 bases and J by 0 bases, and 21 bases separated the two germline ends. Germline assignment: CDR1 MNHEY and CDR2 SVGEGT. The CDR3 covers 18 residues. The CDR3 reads CASSLGRGASLAKNIQYF. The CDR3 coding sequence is TGTGCCAGCAGCCTAGGACGGGGGGCCTCCTTAGCCAAAAACATTCAGTACTTC.

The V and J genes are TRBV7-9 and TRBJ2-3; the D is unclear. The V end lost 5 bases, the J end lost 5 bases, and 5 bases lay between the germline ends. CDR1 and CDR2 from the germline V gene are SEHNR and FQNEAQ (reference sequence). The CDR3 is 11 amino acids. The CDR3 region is CASSRGDTQYF. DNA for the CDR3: TGTGCCAGCAGCAGAGGAGATACGCAGTATTTT. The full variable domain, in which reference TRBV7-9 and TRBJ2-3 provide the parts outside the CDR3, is DTGVSQNPRHKITKRGQNVTFRCDPISEHNRLYWYRQTLGQGPEFLTYFQNEAQLEKSRLLSDRFSAERPKGSFSTLEIQRTEQGDSAMYLCASSRGDTQYFGPGTRLTVL.

CDR3 coding DNA: TGCAGTGCTACCGGACAGGGGTATGGCTACACCTTC. Its translation is CSATGQGYGYTF. The rearrangement joins TRBV20-1 to TRBJ1-2; 9 bases align to TRBD1. This CDR3 has 12 residues. CDR1 and CDR2 from the germline V gene are DFQATT and SNEGSKA (reference sequence). V was clipped by 4 bases and J by 5 bases; unmatched bases: 2.

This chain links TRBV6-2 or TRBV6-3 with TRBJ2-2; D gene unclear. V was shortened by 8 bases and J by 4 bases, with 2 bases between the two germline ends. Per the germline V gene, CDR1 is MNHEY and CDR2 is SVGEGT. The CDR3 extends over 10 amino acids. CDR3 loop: CASGTGELFF. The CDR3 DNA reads TGTGCCAGCGGCACCGGGGAGCTGTTTTTT.

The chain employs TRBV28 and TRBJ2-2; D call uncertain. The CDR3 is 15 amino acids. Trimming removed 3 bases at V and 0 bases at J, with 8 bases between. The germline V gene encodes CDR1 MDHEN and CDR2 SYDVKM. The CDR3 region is CASSFRAANTGELFF. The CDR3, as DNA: TGTGCCAGCAGTTTTCGGGCAGCGAACACCGGGGAGCTGTTTTTT.

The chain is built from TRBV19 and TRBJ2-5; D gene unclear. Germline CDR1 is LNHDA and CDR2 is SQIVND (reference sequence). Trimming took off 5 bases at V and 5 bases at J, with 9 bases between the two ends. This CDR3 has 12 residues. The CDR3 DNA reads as TGTGCCAGTAGTTTCCTGTGGGAGACCCAGTACTTC. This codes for CASSFLWETQYF.

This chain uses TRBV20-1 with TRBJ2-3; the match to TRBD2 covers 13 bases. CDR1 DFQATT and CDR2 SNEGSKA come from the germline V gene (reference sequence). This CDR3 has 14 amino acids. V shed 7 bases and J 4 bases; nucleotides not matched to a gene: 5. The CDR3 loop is CSVGLAGVSDTQYF. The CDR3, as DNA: TGCAGTGTCGGACTAGCGGGAGTCTCAGATACGCAGTATTTT.

In nucleotides, the CDR3 is TGCAGTGCTAGAAAGCGGGGTGGGTCTGGCGGTAGCACAGATACGCAGTATTTT. Protein: CSARKRGGSGGSTDTQYF. The chain recombines TRBV20-1 with TRBJ2-3; 7 bases match TRBD2. The CDR3 runs to 18 residues. J lost 0 bases, V lost 2 bases, and 14 bases had no gene match. The germline V gene encodes CDR1 DFQATT and CDR2 SNEGSKA (reference sequence).

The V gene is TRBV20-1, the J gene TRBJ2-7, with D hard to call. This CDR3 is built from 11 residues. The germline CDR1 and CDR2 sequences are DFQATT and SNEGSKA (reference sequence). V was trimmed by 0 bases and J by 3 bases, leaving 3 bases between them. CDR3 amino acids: CSARDLYEQYF. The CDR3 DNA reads TGCAGTGCTAGAGATCTCTACGAGCAGTACTTC.

The CDR3 spells CASSHDRGLETQYF. CDR3 bases: TGTGCCAGCAGCCACGACAGGGGGCTAGAGACCCAGTACTTC. The rearrangement links TRBV7-2 to TRBJ2-5; 10 bases map to TRBD1. CDR1 and CDR2 from the germline V gene are SGHTA and FQGNSA. J was trimmed by 4 bases and V by 5 bases; bases with no gene match: 4. The CDR3 has 14 amino acids.

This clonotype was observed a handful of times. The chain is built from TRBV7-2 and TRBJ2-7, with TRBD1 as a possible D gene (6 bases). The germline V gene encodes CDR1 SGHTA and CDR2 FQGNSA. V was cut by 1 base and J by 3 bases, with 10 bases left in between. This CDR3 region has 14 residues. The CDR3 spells CASSLEQGGYEQYF. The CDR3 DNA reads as TGTGCCAGCAGCTTAGAACAGGGCGGCTACGAGCAGTACTTC. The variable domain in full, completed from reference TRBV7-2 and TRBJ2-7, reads GAGVSQSPSNKVTEKGKDVELRCDPISGHTALYWYRQSLGQGLEFLIYFQGNSAPDKSGLPSDRFSAERTGGSVSTLTIQRTQQEDSAVYLCASSLEQGGYEQYFGPGTRLTVT.

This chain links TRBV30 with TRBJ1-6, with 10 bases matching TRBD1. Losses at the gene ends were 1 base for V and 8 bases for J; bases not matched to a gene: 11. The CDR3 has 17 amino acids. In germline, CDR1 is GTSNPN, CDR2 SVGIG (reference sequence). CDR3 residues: CAWSGGRTGGSHSPLHF. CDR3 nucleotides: TGTGCCTGGAGTGGGGGCAGGACAGGGGGTTCCCATTCACCCCTCCACTTT.

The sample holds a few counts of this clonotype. The CDR3 here is CASSSLAGGRHSYNEQFF. The DNA of the CDR3 is TGTGCCAGCAGCTCTCTAGCGGGAGGGAGGCACTCCTACAATGAGCAGTTCTTC. The V and J genes are TRBV7-6 and TRBJ2-1; 12 bases align to TRBD2. This CDR3 region has 18 residues. Trimming cost V 4 bases and J 0 bases; bases outside gene matches: 7. The germline V gene encodes CDR1 SGHVS and CDR2 FNYEAQ.

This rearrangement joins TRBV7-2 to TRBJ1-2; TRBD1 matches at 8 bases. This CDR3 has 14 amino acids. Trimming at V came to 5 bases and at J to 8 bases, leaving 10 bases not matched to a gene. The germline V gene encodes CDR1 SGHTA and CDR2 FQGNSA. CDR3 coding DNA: TGTGCCAGCAGCCAAATAGACAGGGGAGGGGGCTACACCTTC. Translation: CASSQIDRGGGYTF.

The CDR3 loop reads CASSLTVDEQFF. CDR3 in DNA: TGTGCCAGCAGCTTGACAGTAGATGAGCAGTTCTTC. The chain recombines TRBV7-6 with TRBJ2-1, with D tentatively TRBD1 (5 bases). The CDR3 extends over 12 amino acids. Trimming shortened V by 3 bases and J by 8 bases, and 8 bases separated the two germline ends. The V gene's germline CDR1 is SGHVS and CDR2 FNYEAQ.

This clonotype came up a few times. Here the CDR3 reads CASSIQGTILNTEAFF. For the CDR3, the DNA is TGTGCCAGTAGTATCCAGGGGACTATTTTGAACACTGAAGCTTTCTTT. The gene calls are TRBV19 and TRBJ1-1; D possibly corresponds to TRBD1 (6 bases). This CDR3 is 16 amino acids long. Germline loops: CDR1 LNHDA, CDR2 SQIVND (reference sequence). V lost 3 bases to trimming and J lost 0 bases, with 14 bases between them.

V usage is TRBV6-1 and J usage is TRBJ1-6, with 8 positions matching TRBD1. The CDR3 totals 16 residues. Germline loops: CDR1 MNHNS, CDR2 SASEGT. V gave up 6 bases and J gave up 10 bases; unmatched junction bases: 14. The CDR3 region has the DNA TGTGCCAGCAGCCCCCTACGGACAGGGTCGGGCTCACCCCTCCACTTT. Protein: CASSPLRTGSGSPLHF.

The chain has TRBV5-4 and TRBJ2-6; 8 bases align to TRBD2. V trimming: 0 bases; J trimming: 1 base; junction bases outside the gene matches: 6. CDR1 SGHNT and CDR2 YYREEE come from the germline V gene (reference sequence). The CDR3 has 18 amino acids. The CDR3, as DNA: TGTGCCAGCAGCTTGGGCGGACTAGCAACTTCTGGGGCCAACGTCCTGACTTTC. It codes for CASSLGGLATSGANVLTF. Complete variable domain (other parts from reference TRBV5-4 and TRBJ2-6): ETGVTQSPTHLIKTRGQQVTLRCSSQSGHNTVSWYQQALGQGPQFIFQYYREEENGRGNFPPRFSGLQFPNYSSELNVNALELDDSALYLCASSLGGLATSGANVLTFGAGSRLTVL.

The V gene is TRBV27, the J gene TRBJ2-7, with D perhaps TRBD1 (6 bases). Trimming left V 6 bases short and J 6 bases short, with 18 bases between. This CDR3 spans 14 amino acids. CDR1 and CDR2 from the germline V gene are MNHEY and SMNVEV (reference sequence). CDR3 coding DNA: TGTGCCAGCAGCCCCATGGGGCAGGGGATCGAGCAGTACTTC. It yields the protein CASSPMGQGIEQYF.

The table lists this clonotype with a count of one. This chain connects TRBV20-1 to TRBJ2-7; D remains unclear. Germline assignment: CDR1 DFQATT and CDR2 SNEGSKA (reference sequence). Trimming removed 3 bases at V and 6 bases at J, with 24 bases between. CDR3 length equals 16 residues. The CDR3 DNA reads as TGCAGTGCTAGGGAGAAGCCTGGCTACGGATTTCGCGAGCAGTACTTC. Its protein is CSAREKPGYGFREQYF.